A selection of T cell receptor beta chains follows, all from one sample in a study of CD8+ T cells in alopecia areata. Generated by immunoSEQ multiplex PCR, the TCRdb table keeps only in-frame clones and is missing some. Among some 110,000 clones listed, around 64% were seen once. Material for sequencing was CD4+ T cells sorted from blood. These receptors came from a human donor in good health. CDR3s include the opening cysteine and the closing phenylalanine or tryptophan.

J | V | CDR3
TRBJ2-7 | TRBV20-1 | CSARDPPEQYF
TRBJ2-5 | TRBV10-3 | CAISDSMRGETQYF
TRBJ1-2 | TRBV5-4 | CASSRGQLPGYTF
TRBJ2-2 | TRBV4-1 | CASSQAGARGGPTGELFF
TRBJ1-1 | TRBV29-1 | CSASQGVNTEAFF
TRBJ1-4 | TRBV6-5 | CASSYGEKGKLFF
TRBJ1-1 | TRBV4-2 | CASSQDRYRVGEAFF
TRBJ2-6 | TRBV9 | CASRSSGANVLTF
TRBJ2-5 | TRBV4-1 | CASSQDGTSGETQYF
TRBJ1-2 | TRBV11-2 | CASSLAGPNYGYTF
TRBJ2-2 | TRBV2 | CASSNTGELFF
TRBJ2-5 | TRBV2 | CASSGTAEGTQYF
TRBJ2-3 | TRBV7-9 | CASSLYSSRLHPSTDTQYF
TRBJ1-4 | TRBV15 | CATSREDRVGEKLFF
TRBJ2-3 | TRBV5-4 | CASSSELAASTDTQYF
TRBJ2-3 | TRBV4-1 | CASSREDTQYF
TRBJ1-2 | TRBV7-9 | CASSSKTTAPSTYGYTF
TRBJ2-3 | TRBV10-3 | CAISRGSDTQYF
TRBJ1-5 | TRBV30 | CAWSAEGRYQPQHF
TRBJ1-1 | TRBV11-2 | CASSPRQNEAFF
TRBJ1-2 | TRBV30 | CAWSVRIIGTNYGYTF
TRBJ2-6 | TRBV29-1 | CSVTRSSANVLTF
TRBJ1-2 | TRBV11-2 | CASSLVYGYTF
TRBJ2-5 | TRBV7-2 | CASSSQLSGTGTQYF
TRBJ2-5 | TRBV29-1 | CSGRGLAGGPQQETQYF
TRBJ1-3 | TRBV7-6 | CASSLSGNAQGSGNTIYF
TRBJ1-3 | TRBV7-2 | CASSFRDRRGNTIYF
TRBJ2-7 | TRBV5-1 | CASSSQGISYEQYF
TRBJ1-2 | TRBV6-1 | CASIPTGNNYGYTF
TRBJ2-2 | TRBV29-1 | CSVGIIDTGELFF
TRBJ2-1 | TRBV6-6 | CASSYSPMSEQFF
TRBJ2-7 | TRBV4-1 | CASSQDHSGKYEQYF
TRBJ2-3 | TRBV7-2 | CASSFGLAGTDTQYF
TRBJ1-5 | TRBV7-9 | CASSLGDNSNQPQHF
TRBJ1-2 | TRBV5-1 | CASSPGQAGGGYTF
TRBJ2-1 | TRBV7-6 | CASSLASGGREQFF
TRBJ2-3 | TRBV30 | CAWSVGGTTRAQYF
TRBJ1-5 | TRBV29-1 | CSVAGTINQPQHF
TRBJ2-1 | TRBV6-1 | CASATKGGLNEQFF
TRBJ1-2 | TRBV11-2 | CASSSPRQGSGYTF
TRBJ2-1 | TRBV6-6 | CATRRSSEQFF
TRBJ1-2 | TRBV5-1 | CASSLSRDTYGYTF
TRBJ2-5 | TRBV27 | CASSLSPRGTGSLETQYF
TRBJ1-2 | TRBV5-6 | CASSFPGTVRGYTF
TRBJ1-5 | TRBV2 | CASSEGQTSNQPQHF
TRBJ1-1 | TRBV5-1 | CASSFVGNTEAFF
TRBJ1-1 | TRBV30 | CAWAGVVTEAFF
TRBJ1-1 | TRBV30 | CAWSHGGREAFF
- | TRBV5-8 | CASSPSGSYEQYF
TRBJ2-5 | TRBV6-1 | CATGETQYF